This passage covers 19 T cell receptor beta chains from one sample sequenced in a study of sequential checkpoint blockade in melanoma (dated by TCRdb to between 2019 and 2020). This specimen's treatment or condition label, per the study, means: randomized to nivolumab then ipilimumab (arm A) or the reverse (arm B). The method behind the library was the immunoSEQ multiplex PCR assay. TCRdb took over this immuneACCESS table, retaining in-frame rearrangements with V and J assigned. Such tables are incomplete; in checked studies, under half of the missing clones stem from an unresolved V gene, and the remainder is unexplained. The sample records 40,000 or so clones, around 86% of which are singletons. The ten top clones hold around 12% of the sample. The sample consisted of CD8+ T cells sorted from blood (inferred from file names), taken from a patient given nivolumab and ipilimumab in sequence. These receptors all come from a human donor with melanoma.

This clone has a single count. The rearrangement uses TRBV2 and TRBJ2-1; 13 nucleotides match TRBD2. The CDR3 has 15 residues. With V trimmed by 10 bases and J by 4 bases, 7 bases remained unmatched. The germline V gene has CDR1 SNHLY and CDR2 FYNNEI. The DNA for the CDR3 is TGTGCCACCCCAGGGACTAGCGGGAATTACAATGAGCAGTTCTTC. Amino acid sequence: CATPGTSGNYNEQFF.

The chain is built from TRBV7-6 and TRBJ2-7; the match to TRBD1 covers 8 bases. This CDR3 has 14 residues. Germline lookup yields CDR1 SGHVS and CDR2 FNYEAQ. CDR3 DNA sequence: TGTGCCAGCAGCAAAACCGGGACAGGATACGATCAGTACGTC. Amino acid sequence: CASSKTGTGYDQYV.

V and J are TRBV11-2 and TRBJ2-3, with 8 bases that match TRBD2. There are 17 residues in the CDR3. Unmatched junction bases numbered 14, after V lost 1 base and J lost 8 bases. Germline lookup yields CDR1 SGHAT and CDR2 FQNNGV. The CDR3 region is CASSLVSAGDLRGTQYF. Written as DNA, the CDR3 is TGTGCCAGCAGCTTAGTATCAGCGGGGGACCTGCGGGGTACGCAGTATTTT.

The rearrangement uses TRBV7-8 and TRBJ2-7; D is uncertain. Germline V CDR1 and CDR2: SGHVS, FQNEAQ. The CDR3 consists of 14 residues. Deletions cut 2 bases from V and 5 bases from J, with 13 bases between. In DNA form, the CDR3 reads TGTGCCAGCAGCTTAACCTTCCAGGTCCACGAGCAGTACTTC. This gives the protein CASSLTFQVHEQYF.

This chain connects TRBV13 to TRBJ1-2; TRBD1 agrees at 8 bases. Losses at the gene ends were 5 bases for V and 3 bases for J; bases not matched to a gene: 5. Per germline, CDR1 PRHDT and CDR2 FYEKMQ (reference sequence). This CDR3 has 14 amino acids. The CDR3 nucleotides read TGTGCCAGCAGCCTCGGGACAGGAGACTATGGCTACACCTTC. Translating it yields CASSLGTGDYGYTF.

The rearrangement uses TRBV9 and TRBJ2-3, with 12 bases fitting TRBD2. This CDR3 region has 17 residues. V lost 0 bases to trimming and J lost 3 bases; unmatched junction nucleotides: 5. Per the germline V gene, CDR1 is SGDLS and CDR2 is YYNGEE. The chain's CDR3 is CASSVVSLAGGTDTQYF. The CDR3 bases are TGTGCCAGCAGCGTAGTTTCCCTAGCGGGAGGGACAGATACGCAGTATTTT.

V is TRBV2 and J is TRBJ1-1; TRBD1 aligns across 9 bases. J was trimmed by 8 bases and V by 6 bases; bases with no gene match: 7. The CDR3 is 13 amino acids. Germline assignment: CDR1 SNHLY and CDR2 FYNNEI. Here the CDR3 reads CASRAPDRGEAFF. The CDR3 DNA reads TGTGCCAGCAGAGCCCCCGACAGGGGGGAAGCTTTCTTT.

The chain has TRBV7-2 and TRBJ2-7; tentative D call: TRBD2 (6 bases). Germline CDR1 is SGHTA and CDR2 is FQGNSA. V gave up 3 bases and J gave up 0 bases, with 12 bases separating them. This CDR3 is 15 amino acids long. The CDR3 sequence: CASSFSGGGSYEQYF. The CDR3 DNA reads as TGTGCCAGCAGCTTCTCCGGGGGAGGCTCCTACGAGCAGTACTTC.

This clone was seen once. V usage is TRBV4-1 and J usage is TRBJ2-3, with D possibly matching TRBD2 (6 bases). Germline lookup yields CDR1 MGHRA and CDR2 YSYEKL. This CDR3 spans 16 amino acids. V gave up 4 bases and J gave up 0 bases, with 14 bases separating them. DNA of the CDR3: TGCGCCAGCAGCCCCTATAGCGGATCTAGCACAGATACGCAGTATTTT. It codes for CASSPYSGSSTDTQYF.

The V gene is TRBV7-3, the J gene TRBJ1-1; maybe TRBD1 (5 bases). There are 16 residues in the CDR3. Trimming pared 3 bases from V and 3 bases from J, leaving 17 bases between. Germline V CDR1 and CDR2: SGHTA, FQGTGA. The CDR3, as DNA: TGTGCCAGCAGCTTGGGGGAGGGCAGAGGGGACACTGAAGCTTTCTTT. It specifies CASSLGEGRGDTEAFF.

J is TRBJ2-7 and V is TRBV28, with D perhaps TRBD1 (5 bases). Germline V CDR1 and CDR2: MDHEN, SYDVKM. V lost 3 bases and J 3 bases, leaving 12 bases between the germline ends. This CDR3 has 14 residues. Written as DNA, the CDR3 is TGTGCCAGCAGTTTGAAGTTAGGGGACTACGAGCAGTACTTC. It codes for CASSLKLGDYEQYF.

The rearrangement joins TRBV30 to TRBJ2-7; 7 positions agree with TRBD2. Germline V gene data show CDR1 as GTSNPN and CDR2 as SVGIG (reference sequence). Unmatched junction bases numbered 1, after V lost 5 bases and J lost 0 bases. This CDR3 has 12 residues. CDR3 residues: CAWGLVSYEQYF. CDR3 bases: TGTGCCTGGGGACTAGTCTCCTACGAGCAGTACTTC.

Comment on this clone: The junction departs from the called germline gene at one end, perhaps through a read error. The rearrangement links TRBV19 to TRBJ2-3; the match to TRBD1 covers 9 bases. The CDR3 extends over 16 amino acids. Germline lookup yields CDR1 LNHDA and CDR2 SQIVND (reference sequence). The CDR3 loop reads CASSIFGDRVTDAQYF. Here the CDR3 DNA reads TGTGCCAGTAGTATATTTGGGGACAGGGTGACAGATGCGCAGTATTTT.

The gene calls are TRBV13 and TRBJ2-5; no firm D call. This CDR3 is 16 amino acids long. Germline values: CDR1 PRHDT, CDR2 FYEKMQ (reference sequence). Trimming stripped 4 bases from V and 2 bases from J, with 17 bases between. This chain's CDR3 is CASSSVENSMQETQYF. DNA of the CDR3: TGTGCCAGCAGCTCTGTGGAGAATAGTATGCAAGAGACCCAGTACTTC.

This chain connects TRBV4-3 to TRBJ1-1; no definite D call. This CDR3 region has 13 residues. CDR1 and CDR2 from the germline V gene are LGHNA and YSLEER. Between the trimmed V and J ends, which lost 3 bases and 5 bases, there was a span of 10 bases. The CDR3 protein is CASSQGSGTEAFF. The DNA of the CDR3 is TGCGCCAGCAGCCAGGGTAGCGGGACTGAAGCTTTCTTT.

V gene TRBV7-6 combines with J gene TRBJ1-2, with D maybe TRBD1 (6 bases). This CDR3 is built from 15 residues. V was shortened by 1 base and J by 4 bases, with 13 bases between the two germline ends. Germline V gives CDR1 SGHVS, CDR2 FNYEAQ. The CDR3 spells CASSLDSGVGYGYTF. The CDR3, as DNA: TGTGCCAGCAGCTTAGATTCAGGGGTTGGCTATGGCTACACCTTC.

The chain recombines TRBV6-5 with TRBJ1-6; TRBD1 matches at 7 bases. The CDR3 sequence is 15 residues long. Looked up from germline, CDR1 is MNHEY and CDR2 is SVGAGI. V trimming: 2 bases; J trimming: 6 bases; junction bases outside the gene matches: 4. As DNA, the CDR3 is TGTGCCAGCAGTTACGGGACAGAAAGTAATTCACCCCTCCACTTT. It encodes CASSYGTESNSPLHF.

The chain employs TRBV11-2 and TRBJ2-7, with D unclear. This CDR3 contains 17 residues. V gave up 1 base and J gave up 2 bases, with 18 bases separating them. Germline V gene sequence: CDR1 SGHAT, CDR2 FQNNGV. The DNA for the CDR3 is TGTGCCAGCAGCTTAGTACGCCTGAGACTTCCTACCTACGAGCAGTACTTC. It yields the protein CASSLVRLRLPTYEQYF.

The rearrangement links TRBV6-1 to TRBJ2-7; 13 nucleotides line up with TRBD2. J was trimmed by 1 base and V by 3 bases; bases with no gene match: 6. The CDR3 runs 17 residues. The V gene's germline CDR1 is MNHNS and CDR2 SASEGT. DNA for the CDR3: TGTGCCAGCAGTGATCGAGCGGGACTAGCGGGATCCTACGAGCAGTACGTC. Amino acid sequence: CASSDRAGLAGSYEQYV.